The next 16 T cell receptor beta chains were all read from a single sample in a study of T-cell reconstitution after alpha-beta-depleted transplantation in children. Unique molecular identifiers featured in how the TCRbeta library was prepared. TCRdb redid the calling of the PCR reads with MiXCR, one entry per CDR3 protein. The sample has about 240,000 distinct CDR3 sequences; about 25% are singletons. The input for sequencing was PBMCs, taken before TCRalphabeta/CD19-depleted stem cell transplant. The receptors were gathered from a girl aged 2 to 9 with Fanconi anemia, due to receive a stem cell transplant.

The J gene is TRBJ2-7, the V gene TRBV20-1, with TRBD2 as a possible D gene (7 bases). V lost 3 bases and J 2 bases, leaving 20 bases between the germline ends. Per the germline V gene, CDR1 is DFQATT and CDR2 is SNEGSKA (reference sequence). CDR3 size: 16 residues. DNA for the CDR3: TGCAGTGCTAGCTTCTTGGGGGGGCCGTCGGCCTACGAGCAGTACTTC. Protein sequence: CSASFLGGPSAYEQYF.

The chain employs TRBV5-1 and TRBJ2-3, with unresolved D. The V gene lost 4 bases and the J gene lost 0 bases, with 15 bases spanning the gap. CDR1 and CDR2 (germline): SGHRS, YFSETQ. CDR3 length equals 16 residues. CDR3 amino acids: CASSPPVLTSTDTQYF. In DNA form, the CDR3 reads TGCGCCAGCAGCCCTCCCGTTCTCACTAGCACAGATACGCAGTATTTT.

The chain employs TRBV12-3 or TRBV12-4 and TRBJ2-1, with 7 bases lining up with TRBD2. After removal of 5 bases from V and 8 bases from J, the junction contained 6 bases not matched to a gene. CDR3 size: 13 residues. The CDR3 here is CASSLIGGYEQFF. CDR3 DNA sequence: TGTGCCAGCAGTCTAATCGGGGGGTATGAGCAGTTCTTC.

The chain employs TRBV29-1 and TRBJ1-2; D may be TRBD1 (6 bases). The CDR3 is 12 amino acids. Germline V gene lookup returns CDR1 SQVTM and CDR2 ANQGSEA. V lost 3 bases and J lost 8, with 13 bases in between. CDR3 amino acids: CSVEGRGKGYTF. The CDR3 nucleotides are TGCAGCGTTGAGGGCAGGGGAAAAGGCTACACCTTC.

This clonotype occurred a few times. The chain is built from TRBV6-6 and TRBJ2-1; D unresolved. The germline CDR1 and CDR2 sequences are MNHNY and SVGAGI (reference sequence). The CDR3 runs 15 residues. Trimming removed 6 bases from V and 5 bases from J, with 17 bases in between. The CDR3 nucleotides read TGTGCCAGCAGGTCCACGGGTAGCTTAAACAATGAGCAGTTCTTC. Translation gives CASRSTGSLNNEQFF.

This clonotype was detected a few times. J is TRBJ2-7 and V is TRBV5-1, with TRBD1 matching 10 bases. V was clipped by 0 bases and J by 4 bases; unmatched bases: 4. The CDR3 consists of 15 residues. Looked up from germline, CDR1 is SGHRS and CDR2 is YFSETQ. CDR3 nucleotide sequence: TGCGCCAGCAGCTTGGACCCGGGACAGGGGTACGAGCAGTACTTC. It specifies CASSLDPGQGYEQYF.

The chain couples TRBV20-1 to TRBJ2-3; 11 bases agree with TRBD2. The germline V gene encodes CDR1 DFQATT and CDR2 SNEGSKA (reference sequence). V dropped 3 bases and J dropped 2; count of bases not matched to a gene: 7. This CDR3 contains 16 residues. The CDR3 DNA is TGCAGTGCTAGGACGACTAGCGGGACGACCACAGATACGCAGTATTTT. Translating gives CSARTTSGTTTDTQYF.

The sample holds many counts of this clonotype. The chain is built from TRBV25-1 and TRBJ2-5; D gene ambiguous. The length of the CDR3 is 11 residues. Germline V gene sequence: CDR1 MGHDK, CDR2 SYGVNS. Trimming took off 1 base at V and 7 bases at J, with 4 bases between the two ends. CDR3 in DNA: TGTGCCAGCAGTGAATTTCTGACCCAGTACTTC. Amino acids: CASSEFLTQYF.

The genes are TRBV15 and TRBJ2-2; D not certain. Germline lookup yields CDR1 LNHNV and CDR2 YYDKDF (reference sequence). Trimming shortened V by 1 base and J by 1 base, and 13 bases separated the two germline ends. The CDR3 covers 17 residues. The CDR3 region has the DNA TGTGCCACCAGCAGAGGCTTCGCGGAGATGAACACCGGGGAGCTGTTTTTT. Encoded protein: CATSRGFAEMNTGELFF.

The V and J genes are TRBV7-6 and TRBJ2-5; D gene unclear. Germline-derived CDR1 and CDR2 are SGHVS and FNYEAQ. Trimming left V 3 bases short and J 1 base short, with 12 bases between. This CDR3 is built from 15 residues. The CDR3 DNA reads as TGTGCCAGCAGCTTTAGGCAAATGACCCAAGAGACCCAGTACTTC. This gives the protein CASSFRQMTQETQYF.

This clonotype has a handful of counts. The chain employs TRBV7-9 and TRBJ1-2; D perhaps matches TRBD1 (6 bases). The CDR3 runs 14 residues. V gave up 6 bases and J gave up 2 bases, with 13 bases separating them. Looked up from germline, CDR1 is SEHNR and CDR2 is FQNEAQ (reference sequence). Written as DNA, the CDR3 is TGTGCCAGCAGTCTTCAGGGGAGCAACTATGGCTACACCTTC. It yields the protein CASSLQGSNYGYTF.

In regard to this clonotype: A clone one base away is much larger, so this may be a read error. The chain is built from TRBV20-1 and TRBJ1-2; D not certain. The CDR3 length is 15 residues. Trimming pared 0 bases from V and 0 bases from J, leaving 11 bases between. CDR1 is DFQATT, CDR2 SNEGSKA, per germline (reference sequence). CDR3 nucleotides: TGCAGTGCTAGAGATTGTATACAAGCTAACTATGGCTACACCTTC. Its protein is CSARDCIQANYGYTF.

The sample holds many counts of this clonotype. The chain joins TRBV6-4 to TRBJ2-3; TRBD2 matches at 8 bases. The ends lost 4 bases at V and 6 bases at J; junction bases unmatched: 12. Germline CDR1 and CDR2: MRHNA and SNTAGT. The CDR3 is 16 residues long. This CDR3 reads CASSAEPGLVVDTQYF. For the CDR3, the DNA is TGTGCCAGCAGTGCCGAGCCGGGACTAGTAGTGGATACGCAGTATTTT.

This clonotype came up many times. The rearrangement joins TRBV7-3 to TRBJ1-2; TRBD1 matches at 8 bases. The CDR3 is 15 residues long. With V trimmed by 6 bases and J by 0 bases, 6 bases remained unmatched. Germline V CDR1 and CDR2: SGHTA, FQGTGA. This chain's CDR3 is CASRDRDYPNYGYTF. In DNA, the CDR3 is TGTGCCAGCAGGGACAGGGACTACCCTAACTATGGCTACACCTTC.

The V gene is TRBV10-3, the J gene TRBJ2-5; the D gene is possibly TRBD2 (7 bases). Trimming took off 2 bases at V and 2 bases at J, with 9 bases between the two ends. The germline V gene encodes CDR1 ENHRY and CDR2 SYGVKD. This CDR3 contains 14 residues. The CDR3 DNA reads TGTGCCATCAGTGAGAGGGGGGGTCAAGAGACCCAGTACTTC. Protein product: CAISERGGQETQYF.

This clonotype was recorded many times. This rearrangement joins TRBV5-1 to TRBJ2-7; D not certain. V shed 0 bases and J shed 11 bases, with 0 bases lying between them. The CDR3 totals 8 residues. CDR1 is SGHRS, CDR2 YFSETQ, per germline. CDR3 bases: TGCGCCAGCAGCTTGGAGTACTTC. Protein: CASSLEYF.